Presented here are 18 T cell receptor beta chains from one specimen sequenced in a study of T cell repertoires in cytomegalovirus infection (dated by TCRdb to the late 2010s). This sample was sequenced with an Illumina HiSeq 1500. TCRdb reanalyzed the raw reads on its own, using fastp at Q25 for trimming and MiXCR for clone calling, and kept in-frame beta chains. Rows with a matching CDR3 protein are joined into one entry that keeps the most common DNA and genes. The table for this sample lists approximately 630,000 distinct CDR3 sequences; approximately 24% of them were counted only once. The ten top clones hold around 7.6% of the sample. Source material: CD8+ T cells from PBMCs. These receptors were taken from a human donor in good health (CMV status not recorded). Some clones in this sample may be carry-over from other donors' samples.

This clonotype showed up just a few times. The genes are TRBV10-3 and TRBJ2-7; D remains unclear. V lost 2 bases and J 2 bases, leaving 10 bases between the germline ends. Germline V gene lookup returns CDR1 ENHRY and CDR2 SYGVKD. There are 14 residues in the CDR3. The DNA for the CDR3 is TGTGCCATCAGTGAGCGGGCCCTTCCCTACGAGCAGTACGTC. Translated: CAISERALPYEQYV.

A few counts support this clonotype. The CDR3 protein is CASRTVEAFF. As DNA, the CDR3 is TGTGCCAGCAGAACAGTTGAAGCTTTCTTT. J is TRBJ1-1 and V is TRBV7-2; no definite D call. Germline V CDR1 and CDR2: SGHTA, FQGNSA. Trimming left V 6 bases short and J 7 bases short, with 6 bases between. There are 10 residues in the CDR3.

On this clonotype itself: Since a much larger clone is just one base distant, this may be a read error. The V gene is TRBV11-3, the J gene TRBJ2-1, with D unclear. Trimming took off 2 bases at V and 3 bases at J, with 11 bases between the two ends. Germline lookup yields CDR1 SGHNT and CDR2 YENEEA. This CDR3 is built from 15 residues. Written as DNA, the CDR3 is TGTGCCAGCAGCTTAACGGTTAGCTTCTACAATGAGCAGTTCTTC. It is translated as CASSLTVSFYNEQFF.

The table lists this clonotype with many counts. The V call is TRBV10-3, the J call TRBJ2-7; TRBD2 matches at 8 bases. The germline V gene has CDR1 ENHRY and CDR2 SYGVKD. This CDR3 comprises 13 residues. V gave up 7 bases and J gave up 5 bases; unmatched junction bases: 7. CDR3 sequence (DNA): TGTGCCATCACCCGAAAAGCGGGGGACGAGCAGTACGTC. Its translation is CAITRKAGDEQYV.

The chain combines TRBV7-3 with TRBJ1-2; D not certain. This CDR3 spans 15 amino acids. Between the trimmed V and J ends, which lost 7 bases and 1 base, there was a span of 16 bases. CDR1 is SGHTA and CDR2 is FQGTGA in the germline V gene. Here the CDR3 reads CASIPGQLHNYGYTF. The CDR3 bases are TGTGCCAGCATCCCTGGGCAGCTTCATAACTATGGCTACACCTTC. The variable domain in full, with the rest retrieved from reference TRBV7-3 and TRBJ1-2, is GAGVSQTPSNKVTEKGKYVELRCDPISGHTALYWYRQSLGQGPEFLIYFQGTGAADDSGLPNDRFFAVRPEGSVSTLKIQRTERGDSAVYLCASIPGQLHNYGYTFGSGTRLTVV.

This clonotype turned up a few times. The gene calls are TRBV6-2 or TRBV6-3 and TRBJ2-1; 8 bases are shared with TRBD2. This CDR3 has 16 amino acids. Germline CDR1 and CDR2: MNHEY and SVGEGT. V trimming: 6 bases; J trimming: 3 bases; junction bases outside the gene matches: 10. CDR3 coding DNA: TGTGCCAGCAGACGCCTCGGGGGGGGGCGCTACAATGAGCAGTTCTTC. Translation gives CASRRLGGGRYNEQFF.

This clonotype was counted only a few times. The rearrangement uses TRBV28 and TRBJ2-6; D remains ambiguous. Looked up from germline, CDR1 is MDHEN and CDR2 is SYDVKM. The CDR3 is 13 amino acids. V was clipped by 5 bases and J by 2 bases, with 4 bases between them. CDR3 coding DNA: TGTGCCAGCAGTGTAGCTGGGGCCAACGTCCTGACTTTC. This encodes CASSVAGANVLTF. Based on the CDR3 plus reference TRBV28 and TRBJ2-6, the full variable domain is DVKVTQSSRYLVKRTGEKVFLECVQDMDHENMFWYRQDPGLGLRLIYFSYDVKMKEKGDIPEGYSVSREKKERFSLILESASTNQTSMYLCASSVAGANVLTFGAGSRLTVL.

This clonotype was seen only a few times. The V call is TRBV12-3 or TRBV12-4, the J call TRBJ1-4; unclear D gene. V was clipped by 0 bases and J by 5 bases, with 10 bases between them. This CDR3 region has 15 residues. CDR3 DNA sequence: TGTGCCAGCAGTTTAGCTATTCCGGGAAATGAAAAACTGTTTTTT. Residues: CASSLAIPGNEKLFF.

The chain carries TRBV15 and TRBJ2-7; 8 bases map to TRBD1. The germline V gene encodes CDR1 LNHNV and CDR2 YYDKDF (reference sequence). This CDR3 contains 16 residues. The junction had 7 bases not matched to a gene; V was cut back by 0 bases and J by 3 bases. The CDR3 region is CATSRDRRDRSYEQYF. CDR3 bases: TGTGCCACCAGCAGAGACAGGCGGGACAGGAGCTACGAGCAGTACTTC. The full variable domain, its missing parts supplied by reference TRBV15 and TRBJ2-7, is DAMVIQNPRYQVTQFGKPVTLSCSQTLNHNVMYWYQQKSSQAPKLLFHYYDKDFNNEADTPDNFQSRRPNTSFCFLDIRSPGLGDTAMYLCATSRDRRDRSYEQYFGPGTRLTVT.

This clonotype came up many times. The genes are TRBV28 and TRBJ2-3; D call uncertain. This CDR3 comprises 12 residues. Deletions cut 6 bases from V and 4 bases from J, with 8 bases between. Germline lookup yields CDR1 MDHEN and CDR2 SYDVKM. The CDR3 DNA follows: TGTGCCAGCAGGGGGTCACCAGATACGCAGTATTTT. Amino acids: CASRGSPDTQYF.

This clonotype was seen only a few times. J is TRBJ2-2 and V is TRBV10-3; D gene uncertain. CDR3 length equals 15 residues. V shed 3 bases and J shed 0 bases, with 8 bases lying between them. Germline CDR1 reads ENHRY; CDR2 reads SYGVKD. CDR3 sequence: CAISDHRANTGELFF. The CDR3 DNA reads as TGTGCCATCAGTGATCACCGGGCGAACACCGGGGAGCTGTTTTTT.

The rearrangement joins TRBV29-1 to TRBJ2-5; no clear D. This CDR3 has 16 residues. Germline CDR1 is SQVTM and CDR2 is ANQGSEA. The V end lost 0 bases, the J end lost 2 bases, and 16 bases lay between the germline ends. The CDR3 sequence is CSVEELGTLGQETQYF. CDR3 DNA sequence: TGCAGCGTTGAAGAACTGGGTACCCTGGGGCAAGAGACCCAGTACTTC.

Ten or more counts support this clonotype. J is TRBJ1-2 and V is TRBV25-1; D is unclear. The germline V gene has CDR1 MGHDK and CDR2 SYGVNS. The CDR3 length is 16 residues. The ends were cut back, 0 bases at V and 3 bases at J, with 14 bases in the middle. This CDR3 is CASSEYSQAKDYGYTF. In nucleotides, the CDR3 is TGTGCCAGCAGTGAATATAGTCAGGCTAAAGACTATGGCTACACCTTC.

CDR3 in amino acids: CAISDGRVGYTF. For the CDR3, the DNA is TGTGCCATCAGTGATGGCCGAGTTGGCTACACCTTC. This chain joins TRBV10-3 and TRBJ1-2; D not resolved. The CDR3 has 12 amino acids. Trimming removed 3 bases from V and 7 bases from J, with 9 bases in between. Per germline, CDR1 ENHRY and CDR2 SYGVKD.

J is TRBJ2-5 and V is TRBV7-6, with TRBD1 identical over 8 bases. Per germline, CDR1 SGHVS and CDR2 FNYEAQ. CDR3 length equals 15 residues. After removal of 6 bases from V and 5 bases from J, the junction contained 11 bases not matched to a gene. The CDR3 protein is CASRMDPGGSETQYF. CDR3 DNA sequence: TGTGCCAGCAGGATGGACCCAGGGGGCAGCGAGACCCAGTACTTC.

This clonotype was seen at least ten times. V and J are TRBV7-2 and TRBJ2-5; D remains unclear. Germline CDR1 and CDR2: SGHTA and FQGNSA. This CDR3 has 11 amino acids. V was pared by 6 bases and J by 5 bases, with 7 bases between. CDR3 sequence reads: CASRTSETQYF. The CDR3 region has the DNA TGTGCCAGCAGAACTTCGGAGACCCAGTACTTC.

The V call is TRBV5-4, the J call TRBJ1-1, with D possibly matching TRBD1 (6 bases). The CDR3 extends over 16 amino acids. The germline V and J ends were trimmed by 2 bases and 1 base, with 15 bases remaining between them. CDR1 SGHNT and CDR2 YYREEE come from the germline V gene (reference sequence). The CDR3 DNA follows: TGTGCCAGCAGCTTTAGGACAGAGGTTCCGAACACTGAAGCTTTCTTT. Translating gives CASSFRTEVPNTEAFF.

This clonotype was picked up many times. J is TRBJ2-5 and V is TRBV25-1; D may be TRBD2 (6 bases). This CDR3 is 14 amino acids long. Trimming left V 4 bases short and J 2 bases short, with 11 bases between. Germline loops: CDR1 MGHDK, CDR2 SYGVNS. Here the CDR3 reads CASSGATSQETQYF. For the CDR3, the DNA is TGTGCCAGCAGTGGCGCGACTAGTCAAGAGACCCAGTACTTC.